This entry describes one T cell receptor (beta chain). Data came from immunoSEQ multiplex PCR; TCRdb stores just in-frame clones and leaves some out. The top ten clones hold 7.8% of a sample with approximately 110,000 clones, just over 90% of them seen once. This specimen belongs to a study of control samples from healthy donors and cancer patients. V lost 0 bases to trimming and J lost 1 base; unmatched junction nucleotides: 10. This CDR3 has 18 amino acids. CDR1 is SGHDN, CDR2 FVKESK, per germline. The chain combines TRBV14 with TRBJ2-3, with TRBD2 identical over 7 bases. The specimen sequenced was blood. The receptor's source is a woman younger than 35 in good health. The CDR3 DNA reads as TGTGCCAGCAGCCAAGAGCGTGGGGGAGGGATCCGCACAGATACGCAGTATTTT. Its translation: CASSQERGGGIRTDTQYF.